Following are 14 T cell receptor beta chains from one sample sequenced in a study of molecular identifiers for immune sequencing clone quantification. TCRdb called the PCR reads again in MiXCR, with one record for every CDR3 protein. The sample has about 500,000 distinct CDR3 sequences, less than 30% seen once. The sample taken for sequencing was naive CD8+ T cells from blood, with Jurkat cell RNA spiked in. Subset noted: FACS-sorted CD8+CD4-CCR7+CD45RA+ naive T cells. The source of these receptors is a human donor in good health. Some libraries in this study had Jurkat cell RNA spiked in.

This clonotype was found many times. The chain has TRBV4-3 and TRBJ1-2; D might be TRBD1 (6 bases). Germline values: CDR1 LGHNA, CDR2 YSLEER. The CDR3 sequence is 14 residues long. V shed 8 bases and J shed 2 bases, with 15 bases lying between them. CDR3 sequence: CASGPTTGNYGYTF. The DNA of the CDR3 is TGCGCCAGCGGTCCGACGACAGGCAACTATGGCTACACCTTC.

This clonotype has a handful of counts. V and J are TRBV19 and TRBJ2-1, with a possible D match to TRBD2 (6 bases). The CDR3 runs to 15 residues. With 5 bases removed from V and 0 bases from J, the gap between germline ends came to 11 bases. CDR1 and CDR2 from the germline V gene are LNHDA and SQIVND (reference sequence). The CDR3 nucleotides read TGTGCCAGTAGTGCTAGCGTACCCTCCTACAATGAGCAGTTCTTC. Translating gives CASSASVPSYNEQFF.

This clonotype was seen many times. The chain recombines TRBV28 with TRBJ1-5; tentative D call: TRBD1 (6 bases). V shed 2 bases and J shed 5 bases, with 10 bases lying between them. Germline V lookup: CDR1 MDHEN, CDR2 SYDVKM. The CDR3 sequence is 14 residues long. CDR3 residues: CASSLAGEYQPQHF. CDR3 in DNA: TGTGCCAGCAGTTTAGCAGGGGAGTATCAGCCCCAGCATTTT.

This clonotype was detected only a few times. The chain combines TRBV7-9 with TRBJ2-1, with 8 positions matching TRBD2. Per germline, CDR1 SEHNR and CDR2 FQNEAQ (reference sequence). The V segment lost 5 bases and the J segment 4 bases; nucleotides outside the gene matches: 7. CDR3 size: 15 residues. The CDR3 spells CASSPGGARYNEQFF. CDR3 DNA sequence: TGTGCCAGCAGCCCCGGGGGGGCCAGGTACAATGAGCAGTTCTTC.

This clonotype has only a few counts. V and J are TRBV14 and TRBJ1-2; the D gene is possibly TRBD1 (5 bases). CDR1 is SGHDN, CDR2 FVKESK, per germline. Trimming shortened V by 6 bases and J by 3 bases, and 14 bases separated the two germline ends. CDR3 length equals 14 residues. The CDR3 region is CASSPTGSDYGYTF. CDR3 DNA: TGTGCCAGCAGTCCCACAGGATCAGACTATGGCTACACCTTC.

This clonotype was detected only a few times. The V call is TRBV19, the J call TRBJ1-5; tentative D call: TRBD1 (5 bases). CDR1 and CDR2 (germline): LNHDA, SQIVND (reference sequence). Deletions cut 6 bases from V and 6 bases from J, with 18 bases between. The CDR3 extends over 15 amino acids. CDR3 DNA sequence: TGTGCCAGTAGCCACCTACCCGGGGACGGTCAGCCCCAGCATTTT. Translated: CASSHLPGDGQPQHF.

The table lists this clonotype with a few counts. The J gene is TRBJ2-7, the V gene TRBV11-2; 11 bases are a match to TRBD2. After removal of 6 bases from V and 2 bases from J, the junction contained 6 bases not matched to a gene. This CDR3 comprises 15 residues. CDR1 is SGHAT, CDR2 FQNNGV, per germline. CDR3 region: CASRGLAGGPYEQYF. Here the CDR3 DNA reads TGTGCCAGCAGAGGGCTAGCGGGGGGCCCCTACGAGCAGTACTTC.

Details on this clonotype: Given a much more abundant clone one base away, this may be a read error. The rearrangement links TRBV25-1 to TRBJ2-3; D ambiguous. In germline, CDR1 is MGHDK, CDR2 SYGVNS. The CDR3 spans 12 residues. CDR3 amino acids: CAGREWSDTQYF. The CDR3 region has the DNA TGTGCCGGCAGAGAATGGTCAGATACGCAGTATTTT.

CDR3 amino acids: CAWSVSETNEQYF. The CDR3 DNA reads as TGTGCCTGGAGTGTATCCGAGACTAACGAGCAGTACTTC. V usage is TRBV30 and J usage is TRBJ2-7; TRBD2 is a possible D gene (5 bases). This CDR3 has 13 residues. The germline gives CDR1 GTSNPN, CDR2 SVGIG (reference sequence). V gave up 0 bases and J gave up 5 bases, with 11 bases separating them.

This clonotype occurred a few times. V gene TRBV13 combines with J gene TRBJ2-7, with 7 nucleotides matching TRBD1. V shed 8 bases and J 3 bases; nucleotides not matched to a gene: 19. The CDR3 has 17 amino acids. Germline-derived CDR1 and CDR2 are PRHDT and FYEKMQ (reference sequence). Here the CDR3 DNA reads TGTGCCAGCGGCACTCAGTCCGGGACAGCCCCAAGCTACGAGCAGTACTTC. Residues: CASGTQSGTAPSYEQYF.

This clonotype appeared many times. The genes are TRBV29-1 and TRBJ1-1; unclear D gene. Germline assignment: CDR1 SQVTM and CDR2 ANQGSEA. V lost 3 bases and J 5 bases, leaving 7 bases between the germline ends. CDR3 size: 11 residues. The CDR3: CSVDHRTEAFF. As DNA, the CDR3 is TGCAGCGTTGACCATAGGACTGAAGCTTTCTTT.

This clonotype was observed a handful of times. The CDR3 ends on some other residue instead of the conserved phenylalanine or tryptophan, so this is likely a read error. The V gene is TRBV10-3, the J gene TRBJ2-3; D gene ambiguous. Trimming took off 4 bases at V and 1 base at J, with 6 bases between the two ends. Germline CDR1 ENHRY, CDR2 SYGVKD. This CDR3 contains 13 residues. CDR3 DNA sequence: TGTGCCATCAGTGGGATTCGCACAGATACGCAGTATTGT. As protein: CAISGIRTDTQYC.

The CDR3 loop reads CASSYPAGETQYF. The CDR3 DNA reads TGTGCCAGCAGTTACCCGGCAGGGGAGACCCAGTACTTC. This chain uses TRBV6-5 with TRBJ2-5; TRBD1 is a possible D gene (5 bases). V lost 2 bases and J 5 bases, leaving 9 bases between the germline ends. Germline loops: CDR1 MNHEY, CDR2 SVGAGI. This CDR3 comprises 13 residues.

This clonotype has ten or more counts. The chain uses TRBV28 and TRBJ1-5, with D perhaps TRBD1 (5 bases). Trimming removed 6 bases from V and 5 bases from J, with 23 bases in between. This CDR3 is built from 17 residues. Germline V lookup: CDR1 MDHEN, CDR2 SYDVKM. CDR3 sequence reads: CASSLPVAGLNDQPQHF. In nucleotides, the CDR3 is TGTGCCAGCAGCCTCCCCGTGGCAGGGCTCAACGATCAGCCCCAGCATTTT.